This T cell receptor beta chain is from a study of MAIT cells during Salmonella Paratyphi A infection (dated by TCRdb to 2015 to 2018). The study in broad terms: Adult volunteers aged 18 to 60 ingested a single dose of 1-5x10^3 CFU of S. Paratyphi A strain NVGH308. Starting at diagnosis, diagnosed volunteers were given ciprofloxacin 500 mg twice a day for 14 days. Results and caveats for the whole study, not just this receptor: Compared with healthy controls, diagnosed volunteers had more expansion or contraction among the top five MAIT clonotypes (roughly 0.5 versus 0.14), suggesting that infection reshaped the repertoire. A significant decrease in the space occupied by over-represented MAIT clonotypes was found from baseline to mid-infection (roughly 0.17 to 0.10), whereas no significant post-infection difference was found. Although the availability of volunteer samples limited sample sizes, the sizes were judged adequate for detecting differences between groups. MAIT TRBV usage was found to be oligoclonal, with TRBV20 and TRBV6 favoured, and appeared to be unchanged by infection.

The library was generated by 5' RACE. TCRbeta was amplified in two rounds of PCR using Phusion High-Fidelity polymerase, and the primers added sample-specific barcodes. TCRbeta libraries were made through template-switch cDNA synthesis using SMARTScribe reverse transcriptase and a TRBC-specific primer. After barcoding, samples were pooled and then prepared using the NEBNext Ultra DNA Library Prep Kit for Illumina. Sequencing of the libraries took place on an Illumina MiSeq using the MiSeq reagent kit v2, 300 cycles. On the authors' methods: Reads were demultiplexed by barcode with Jemultiplexer and were aligned with MiTCR using default parameters. Non-functional sequences were removed with VDJtools, and each clonotype was defined by its amino acid sequence, with frequencies calculated from the assigned sequence reads. In the clonal space homeostasis analysis, clonotypes were binned by frequency as over-represented (0.05-1), large, medium and small. TCRdb took the public reads, trimmed them with fastp at Q25, ran MiXCR for clone calling and kept in-frame beta chains. Entries are consolidated by CDR3 protein sequence, retaining the most common genes and DNA. What appears here as the V and J calls and clone size reflects TCRdb's work, not the paper's. The sample table holds 600 to 750 distinct CDR3 sequences, of which approximately 30% were seen once. The top ten hold around 22% of the sample.

The sample's time point label, decoded: mid-infection, around enteric fever diagnosis. MAIT cells were defined as Valpha7.2+ CD161+ T cells and were identified and sorted by flow cytometry. Over time, circulating MAIT cell TCRbeta repertoires were profiled in roughly six volunteers who came down with enteric fever following controlled oral challenge with live Salmonella Paratyphi A. Each diagnosed volunteer contributed MAIT cell samples at pre-infection, mid-infection and post-infection timepoints. A diagnosis of enteric fever required Paratyphi A bacteremia and/or a persistent fever above 38 degrees C that lasted more than 12 hours. Infection was diagnosed in challenged volunteers between day 4 and day 7 after challenge. For RNA extraction, between 5,000 and 10,000 MAIT cells from each sample were sorted straight into RNAqueous-Micro lysis buffer. Lymphoprep gradient centrifugation was used to isolate peripheral blood mononuclear cells from both the blood samples and the leukocyte cones. Cell sorting used a BD FACSAria Fusion or BD FACSAria III sorter.

The CDR3 comprises 13 residues, both ends counted. Of all the DNA, just the CDR3 is kept, 39 bases in frame from base 1. V loses 7 bases at its end and J loses 4 bases; junction bases beyond the gene matches: 9. The germline V gene (reference sequence) sets CDR1 to DFQATT and CDR2 to SNEGSKA. About this clonotype itself: The specificity of this receptor is unknown. Because the CDR3 is missing its conserved closing phenylalanine or tryptophan, this is likely a read error.

This clonotype was obtained from a person between 18 and 75 years old who was deliberately infected with Salmonella Paratyphi A in a paratyphoid fever challenge study. This sequence uses TRBV20-1 and TRBJ1-1, with 7 bases aligning to TRBD1. The specimen comprised MAIT cells from PBMCs, sampled at the middle sampling point of the challenge study. CDR3 protein: CSDSTGAVTEAFY. The DNA sequence is TGCAGTGATAGTACAGGGGCGGTCACTGAAGCTTTCTAT.